This T cell receptor beta chain was captured in a study of blood T cell repertoires in COVID-19. In the study overall: The United States, Italy and Spain provided the acute and convalescent COVID-19 samples. Nucleic acid was either cDNA or gDNA, and it came from T cells, B-cell-depleted T cells, or PBMCs.

V was pared by 4 bases and J by 2 bases, with 8 bases between. The length of the CDR3 is 14 residues. Germline values: CDR1 MDHEN, CDR2 SYDVKM. Original analysis: Amplified reference gene primers provided the basis for estimating nucleated cell counts. Assay used: immunoSEQ multiplex PCR; TCRdb lists only in-frame clones, some missing. The DNA gave D and trimming, while V, J and clone size come from that table. The table shows about 39,000 clones, with 86% occurring only once. The sequenced material came from peripheral blood. The rearrangement joins TRBV28 to TRBJ1-4; D is unresolved. The source of this sequence is a man between 40 and 49 years old with active COVID-19. The CDR3 region is CASSYRGTNEKLFF. CDR3 coding DNA: TGTGCCAGCAGTTATCGGGGTACTAATGAAAAACTGTTTTTT.